This T cell receptor beta chain is drawn from a study of T-cell memory formation after mild COVID-19. In the study overall: Clusters were largely donor specific. Overall study results and limits: Day 15 to 85 contracting clones showed balanced CD4/CD8; later expanders leaned CD4+. Contracting CD4+ clones were located mainly in CM and EM, and CD8+ clones in EMRA.

As regards this clonotype: Its antigen is as yet unknown.

Trimming pared 6 bases from V and 0 bases from J, leaving 15 bases between. CDR3 length: 14 residues. CDR1 and CDR2 (germline): DFQATT, SNEGSKA (reference sequence). TCRdb re-analysed the 5' RACE reads in MiXCR, keeping a single row per CDR3 protein. The sample yields 150,000 to 200,000 distinct CDR3 sequences, 11% seen once. The V call is TRBV20-1, the J call TRBJ2-7; D may correspond to TRBD1 or TRBD2 (6 bases each). The TCR was taken from a man in his late teens or twenties who had mild COVID-19 (a few samples of this study predate the infection). Cell type and time point are not known. Sequencing used PBMCs or a T cell subset sorted from them (not recorded which). The CDR3 nucleotides read TGCAGTGCCAGTCGGGGGCTCAGCTCCTACGAGCAGTACTTC. Translation gives CSASRGLSSYEQYF.